This TCR beta chain was captured by sequencing in a study of blood T cell repertoires in COVID-19. Original processing notes: Reference gene primer amplification yielded estimated nucleated cell counts. Sequenced by immunoSEQ multiplex PCR; TCRdb stores in-frame clones only, minus some. V, J and clone size reflect that table, while D and trimming were determined from the DNA. This repertoire shows a few hundred thousand clones, roughly 87% found once; its top ten account for under 6%. The participants were between about 18 and 90 years old and came from some 25 US areas. Researchers sorted participants into cohorts using their self-reported clinical history. Recovered status in Cohort 3 required two negative PCRs, clearance, or symptom resolution. CDR1 SGHTA and CDR2 FQGNSA come from the germline V gene. Trimming took 6 bases from V and 1 from J, leaving 10 bases between them. The CDR3 extends over 14 amino acids.

The chain joins TRBV7-2 to TRBJ1-3; possible D gene TRBD1, 6 bases. The sample consisted of PBMCs or T cells enriched from blood (not recorded which). The receptor was derived from a woman under 40 who had recovered from COVID-19. The CDR3 is CASSNQGSGNTIYF. The CDR3 DNA reads TGTGCCAGCAGTAATCAGGGGTCTGGAAACACCATATATTTT.